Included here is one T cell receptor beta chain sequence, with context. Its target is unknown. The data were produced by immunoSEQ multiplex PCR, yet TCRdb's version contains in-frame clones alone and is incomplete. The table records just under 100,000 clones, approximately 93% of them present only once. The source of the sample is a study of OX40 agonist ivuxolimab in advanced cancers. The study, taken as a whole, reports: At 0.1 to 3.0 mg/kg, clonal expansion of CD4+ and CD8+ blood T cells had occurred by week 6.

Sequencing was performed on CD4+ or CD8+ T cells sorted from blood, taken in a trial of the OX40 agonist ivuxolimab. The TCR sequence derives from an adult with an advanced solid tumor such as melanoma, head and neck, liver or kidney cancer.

CDR3 sequence: CASSEQYTGELFF. CDR3 sequence (DNA): TGCGCCAGCAGTGAGCAATACACCGGGGAGCTGTTTTTT. The rearrangement joins TRBV10-1 to TRBJ2-2; D remains ambiguous. Germline loops: CDR1 WNHNN, CDR2 SYGVQD (reference sequence). The ends were cut back, 2 bases at V and 3 bases at J, with 4 bases in the middle. The CDR3 is 13 amino acids.